These 10 T cell receptor beta chains were sequenced from one sample in a study of blood T cells in healthy people across ages. The authors ran a second PCR of 7 to 11 cycles using a sample-barcoded 5' primer and a J-beta primer mix. Each CDR3 protein gets one entry after TCRdb re-called the 5' RACE reads with MiXCR. The sample holds nearly 800,000 distinct CDR3 sequences, around 25% seen once. These same records also appear under a second study, on T cells of mothers and their children.

What was sequenced was blood. The receptors here all came from a boy aged 5-17 years in good health.

The chain carries TRBV5-1 and TRBJ2-6; possible D gene TRBD1, 6 bases. Germline assignment: CDR1 SGHRS and CDR2 YFSETQ. The CDR3 has 16 amino acids. With 4 bases removed from V and 4 bases from J, the gap between germline ends came to 15 bases. The CDR3 spells CASSLETGTGANVLTF. DNA for the CDR3: TGCGCCAGCAGCCTGGAAACAGGGACCGGGGCCAACGTCCTGACTTTC.

This clonotype has just a few counts. The rearrangement joins TRBV12-3 or TRBV12-4 to TRBJ2-5; D is ambiguous. The end of the DNA is better explained by TRBJ2-1, so the J call may be wrong. The CDR3 consists of 11 residues. The CDR3 is CASSIAWEQFF. Written as DNA, the CDR3 is TGTGCCAGCAGCATCGCCTGGGAGCAGTTCTTC.

This clonotype has only a few counts. Given a much more abundant clone one base away, this may be a read error. The genes are TRBV6-2 or TRBV6-3 and TRBJ2-6, with D hard to call. The CDR3 runs 13 residues. Per the germline V gene, CDR1 is MNHEY and CDR2 is SVGEGT. CDR3 region: CTSSYSGANVLTF. The CDR3 bases are TGTACCAGCAGTTACTCTGGGGCCAACGTCCTGACTTTC.

Concerning this clonotype itself: Likely a read error: the CDR3 ends without its conserved phenylalanine or tryptophan. CDR3 in DNA: TGTGCCAGCAGCGGAGACGGGGAAAACATTCAGTACTCC. Translation: CASSGDGENIQYS. This rearrangement joins TRBV5-6 to TRBJ2-4, with D possibly TRBD2 on 5 matching bases. V was cut by 4 bases and J by 5 bases, with 10 bases left in between. CDR1 is SGHDT, CDR2 YYEEEE, per germline. This CDR3 has 13 residues.

The chain combines TRBV28 with TRBJ2-3; no reliable D call. The CDR3 totals 14 residues. Germline CDR1 reads MDHEN; CDR2 reads SYDVKM. The V end was cut by 5 bases, the J end by 2 bases, with 11 bases between. The CDR3 is CASSLRPYTDTQYF. The DNA for the CDR3 is TGTGCCAGCAGTCTCAGGCCGTACACAGATACGCAGTATTTT.

For the CDR3, the DNA is TGTGCCAGCTCACCGGTAGGGCAAGAGACCCAGTACTTC. It specifies CASSPVGQETQYF. The gene calls are TRBV18 and TRBJ2-5; D gene ambiguous. This CDR3 comprises 13 residues. Deletions cut 3 bases from V and 2 bases from J, with 7 bases between. CDR1 and CDR2 (germline): KGHSH, LQKENI.

The V and J genes are TRBV5-1 and TRBJ2-7; perhaps TRBD1 as D (6 bases). CDR3 size: 15 residues. In germline, CDR1 is SGHRS, CDR2 YFSETQ. V shed 5 bases and J shed 7 bases, with 22 bases lying between them. This chain's CDR3 is CASRAGTYTTSEQYF. The CDR3 DNA reads TGCGCCAGCAGGGCCGGGACATACACGACGTCTGAGCAGTACTTC.

In this sample, this clonotype turned up a few times. The chain couples TRBV7-2 to TRBJ1-4; TRBD1 aligns across 9 bases. The CDR3 is made up of 14 amino acids. V shed 5 bases, J shed 8 bases, and the junction held 6 bases outside the gene matches. CDR1 is SGHTA, CDR2 FQGNSA, per germline. In DNA, the CDR3 is TGTGCCAGCAGCCGCGGGACAGGGAGCGAAAAACTGTTTTTT. Residues: CASSRGTGSEKLFF. The variable domain in full, with the rest retrieved from reference TRBV7-2 and TRBJ1-4, is GAGVSQSPSNKVTEKGKDVELRCDPISGHTALYWYRQSLGQGLEFLIYFQGNSAPDKSGLPSDRFSAERTGGSVSTLTIQRTQQEDSAVYLCASSRGTGSEKLFFGSGTQLSVL.

For the CDR3, the DNA is TGTGCCAGCAGGTCCCGGGACAGGGCCTACAATGAGCAGTTCTTC. This gives the protein CASRSRDRAYNEQFF. The V call is TRBV28, the J call TRBJ2-1, with TRBD1 identical over 9 bases. The CDR3 has 15 amino acids. Germline loops: CDR1 MDHEN, CDR2 SYDVKM. The ends lost 6 bases at V and 2 bases at J; junction bases unmatched: 5.

J is TRBJ1-4 and V is TRBV29-1; D is perhaps TRBD1 (6 bases). CDR3 length: 14 amino acids. The ends were cut back, 6 bases at V and 3 bases at J, with 14 bases in the middle. Germline V lookup: CDR1 SQVTM, CDR2 ANQGSEA. CDR3: CSVQGRGSNEKLFF. CDR3 sequence (DNA): TGCAGCGTCCAGGGCAGGGGCTCTAATGAAAAACTGTTTTTT.